This TCR beta chain was documented in a study of blood T cell repertoires in COVID-19. Turning to the study itself: Donors in the United States, Italy and Spain gave samples during acute or convalescent COVID-19.

In the authors' workflow: Amplifying reference gene primers gave estimates of nucleated cell counts. TCRdb keeps only in-frame clones here, not all; method: immunoSEQ multiplex PCR. V, J and clone size are those of that table, while D and trimming were read from the DNA. Here the sample spans 150,000 to 200,000 clones, 70% to 90% being singletons. This TCR was sampled from a human donor in a cohort sampled during active COVID-19. The sample was peripheral blood.

Here the CDR3 DNA reads TGTGCCAGCAGCTTTGGGCCTAGCGGGGGGACCGGGGAGCTGTTTTTT. This gives the protein CASSFGPSGGTGELFF. V and J are TRBV11-3 and TRBJ2-2, with TRBD2 matching over 11 bases. V lost 3 bases and J lost 5; bases outside the gene matches: 5. From germline, CDR1 is SGHNT and CDR2 YENEEA. The CDR3 is 16 residues long.